A selection of T cell receptor beta chains follows, all from one sample in a study of cytomegalovirus exposure and HLA in healthy donors. Generated by immunoSEQ multiplex PCR, the TCRdb table keeps only in-frame clones and is missing some. The sample records 150,000 to 200,000 clones, almost 80% being singletons. The sample taken for sequencing was PBMCs. Source of these receptors: a man aged 45-65 years in good health and CMV-seropositive. Each CDR3 is given with its conserved first and last residue. D genes are given only for firm matches. Some rows have no size entry. The others give once, few or many, or a class for an expanded clone.

CDR3aa: CASSYSADTYEQYF; CDR3nt: TGTGCCAGCAGTTACTCGGCAGACACCTACGAGCAGTACTTC; abundance: .; j_gene: TRBJ2-7; v_gene: TRBV6-6; d_gene: .; len: 14
CDR3aa: CASSERGALGEQYF; CDR3nt: TGTGCCAGCAGTGAACGGGGGGCTTTGGGCGAGCAGTACTTC; abundance: .; j_gene: TRBJ2-7; v_gene: TRBV6-1; d_gene: .; len: 14
CDR3aa: CASTKTGTDNSPLHF; CDR3nt: TGTGCCAGCACTAAGACCGGGACAGATAATTCACCCCTCCACTTT; abundance: .; j_gene: TRBJ1-6; v_gene: TRBV6-6; d_gene: TRBD1; len: 15
CDR3aa: CATSFTDRPNYGYTF; CDR3nt: TGTGCCACCAGCTTCACGGACAGACCTAACTATGGCTACACCTTC; abundance: .; j_gene: TRBJ1-2; v_gene: TRBV15; d_gene: .; len: 15
CDR3aa: CASSPGVDQPQHF; CDR3nt: TGTGCCAGCAGTCCAGGGGTGGATCAGCCCCAGCATTTT; abundance: .; j_gene: TRBJ1-5; v_gene: TRBV6-1; d_gene: .; len: 13
CDR3aa: CASSLPGQGGRNTIYF; CDR3nt: TGTGCCAGCAGCTTACCTGGACAGGGTGGGAGAAACACCATATATTTT; abundance: once; j_gene: TRBJ1-3; v_gene: TRBV7-3; d_gene: TRBD1; len: 16
CDR3aa: CASTLTGGNNSPLHF; CDR3nt: TGTGCCAGCACTTTGACAGGGGGCAATAATTCACCCCTCCACTTT; abundance: .; j_gene: TRBJ1-6; v_gene: TRBV18; d_gene: TRBD1; len: 15
CDR3aa: CASSLDRNQPQHF; CDR3nt: TGTGCCAGCAGCTTGGACAGGAATCAGCCCCAGCATTTT; abundance: .; j_gene: TRBJ1-5; v_gene: TRBV5-8; d_gene: .; len: 13
CDR3aa: CASSDSGGGYTF; CDR3nt: TGTGCCAGCAGCGATTCAGGGGGAGGCTACACCTTC; abundance: .; j_gene: TRBJ1-2; v_gene: TRBV9; d_gene: TRBD1; len: 12
CDR3aa: CASSWGQGTIQPQHF; CDR3nt: TGTGCCAGCAGTTGGGGACAGGGAACGATTCAGCCCCAGCATTTT; abundance: .; j_gene: TRBJ1-5; v_gene: TRBV28; d_gene: TRBD1; len: 15
CDR3aa: CASRSDRVSRETQYF; CDR3nt: TGTGCCAGCAGATCCGACAGGGTCAGTCGAGAGACCCAGTACTTC; abundance: .; j_gene: TRBJ2-5; v_gene: TRBV28; d_gene: TRBD1; len: 15
CDR3aa: CASSLGQGIGYGYTF; CDR3nt: TGTGCCAGCAGCTTGGGACAGGGTATAGGCTATGGCTACACCTTC; abundance: .; j_gene: TRBJ1-2; v_gene: TRBV5-5; d_gene: TRBD1; len: 15
CDR3aa: CASSLTGTRAYTEAFF; CDR3nt: TGTGCCAGCAGCCTGACAGGGACTCGGGCCTACACTGAAGCTTTCTTT; abundance: once; j_gene: TRBJ1-1; v_gene: TRBV14; d_gene: TRBD1; len: 16
CDR3aa: CASSQDLGGTVSNQPQHF; CDR3nt: TGCGCCAGCAGCCAAGATTTGGGTGGAACAGTAAGCAATCAGCCCCAGCATTTT; abundance: .; j_gene: TRBJ1-5; v_gene: TRBV4-3; d_gene: .; len: 18
CDR3aa: CASSRQGSYNEQFF; CDR3nt: TGTGCCAGCAGTCGACAGGGGTCCTACAATGAGCAGTTCTTC; abundance: .; j_gene: TRBJ2-1; v_gene: TRBV27; d_gene: TRBD1; len: 14
CDR3aa: CASSQRGRTANTEAFF; CDR3nt: TGTGCCAGCAGCCAAAGGGGCAGGACAGCGAACACTGAAGCTTTCTTT; abundance: .; j_gene: TRBJ1-1; v_gene: TRBV4-2; d_gene: .; len: 16
CDR3aa: CASRVTGQVTYEQYF; CDR3nt: TGTGCCAGCAGAGTTACGGGACAGGTGACCTACGAGCAGTACTTC; abundance: .; j_gene: TRBJ2-7; v_gene: TRBV27; d_gene: TRBD1; len: 15
CDR3aa: CASSFSGQLINQETQYF; CDR3nt: TGCGCCAGCAGCTTCTCAGGACAGCTAATAAACCAAGAGACCCAGTACTTC; abundance: .; j_gene: TRBJ2-5; v_gene: TRBV5-1; d_gene: .; len: 17
CDR3aa: CASSLGTSGANYGYTF; CDR3nt: TGCGCCAGCAGCCTCGGGACTTCCGGAGCTAACTATGGCTACACCTTC; abundance: .; j_gene: TRBJ1-2; v_gene: TRBV5-1; d_gene: .; len: 16
CDR3aa: CASSQGDRVGNSPLHF; CDR3nt: TGCGCCAGCAGCCAAGGGGACAGGGTGGGAAATTCACCCCTCCACTTT; abundance: few; j_gene: TRBJ1-6; v_gene: TRBV4-1; d_gene: TRBD1; len: 16
CDR3aa: CASSPGTGVPAYEQYF; CDR3nt: TGTGCCAGCAGCCCCGGGACAGGGGTCCCTGCCTACGAGCAGTACTTC; abundance: .; j_gene: TRBJ2-7; v_gene: TRBV5-6; d_gene: TRBD1; len: 16
CDR3aa: CASSPATGYEQYF; CDR3nt: TGTGCCAGCTCACCCGCGACAGGGTACGAGCAGTACTTC; abundance: .; j_gene: TRBJ2-7; v_gene: TRBV18; d_gene: TRBD1; len: 13
CDR3aa: CASSSGSQGVLLGTEAFF; CDR3nt: TGTGCCAGCAGCTCCGGTTCGCAGGGGGTTCTTTTGGGGACTGAAGCTTTCTTT; abundance: once; j_gene: TRBJ1-1; v_gene: TRBV13; d_gene: TRBD1; len: 18
CDR3aa: CASSSGLQVNEQFF; CDR3nt: TGTGCCAGTAGTAGCGGGCTTCAGGTGAATGAGCAGTTCTTC; abundance: few; j_gene: TRBJ2-1; v_gene: TRBV19; d_gene: .; len: 14
CDR3aa: CASSATSSGGTEAFF; CDR3nt: TGTGCCAGCTCAGCCACCAGCTCGGGAGGGACTGAAGCTTTCTTT; abundance: .; j_gene: TRBJ1-1; v_gene: TRBV18; d_gene: .; len: 15
CDR3aa: CASSFDILWGGYGYTF; CDR3nt: TGTGCCAGCAGCTTCGATATCTTATGGGGGGGATATGGCTACACCTTC; abundance: .; j_gene: TRBJ1-2; v_gene: TRBV7-2; d_gene: .; len: 16
CDR3aa: CASSLGQGAPYEQYF; CDR3nt: TGTGCCAGCAGTTTAGGACAGGGGGCCCCCTACGAGCAGTACTTC; abundance: .; j_gene: TRBJ2-7; v_gene: TRBV28; d_gene: TRBD1; len: 15
CDR3aa: CASSSTGTEAFF; CDR3nt: TGTGCCAGCAGTTCAACCGGGACTGAAGCTTTCTTT; abundance: .; j_gene: TRBJ1-1; v_gene: TRBV28; d_gene: .; len: 12
CDR3aa: CASTSRVNYGYTF; CDR3nt: TGTGCCAGCACCTCCAGGGTTAACTATGGCTACACCTTC; abundance: .; j_gene: TRBJ1-2; v_gene: TRBV6-5; d_gene: .; len: 13
CDR3aa: CASSPTSGGNQETQYF; CDR3nt: TGTGCCAGCAGCCCGACTAGCGGGGGTAACCAAGAGACCCAGTACTTC; abundance: .; j_gene: TRBJ2-5; v_gene: TRBV7-8; d_gene: TRBD2; len: 16